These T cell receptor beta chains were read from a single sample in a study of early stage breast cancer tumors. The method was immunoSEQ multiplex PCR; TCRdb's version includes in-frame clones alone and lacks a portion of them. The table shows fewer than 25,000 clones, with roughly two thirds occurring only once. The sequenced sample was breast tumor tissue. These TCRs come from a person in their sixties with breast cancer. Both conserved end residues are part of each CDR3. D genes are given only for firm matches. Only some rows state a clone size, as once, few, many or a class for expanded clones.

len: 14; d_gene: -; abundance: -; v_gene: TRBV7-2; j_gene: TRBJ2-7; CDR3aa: CASSHTTGTYEQYF; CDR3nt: TGTGCCAGCAGCCACACGACAGGTACCTACGAGCAGTACTTC
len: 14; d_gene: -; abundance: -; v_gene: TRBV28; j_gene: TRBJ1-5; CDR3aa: CASSQPRLDQPQHF; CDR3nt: TGTGCCAGCAGTCAACCCAGGTTGGATCAGCCCCAGCATTTT
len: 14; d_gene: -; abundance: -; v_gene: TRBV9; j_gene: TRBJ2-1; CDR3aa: CASSVEPPAQEQFF; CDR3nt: TGTGCCAGCAGCGTAGAGCCTCCCGCACAGGAGCAGTTCTTC
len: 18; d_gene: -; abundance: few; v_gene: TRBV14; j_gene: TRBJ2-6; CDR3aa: CASRYRGDRVSGANVLTF; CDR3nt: TGTGCCAGCAGGTATAGGGGCGATAGGGTAAGTGGGGCCAACGTCCTGACTTTC
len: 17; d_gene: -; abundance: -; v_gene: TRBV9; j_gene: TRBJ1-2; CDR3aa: CASSVATLGRGNYGYTF; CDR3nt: TGTGCCAGCAGCGTAGCTACCCTCGGACGGGGAAACTATGGCTACACCTTC
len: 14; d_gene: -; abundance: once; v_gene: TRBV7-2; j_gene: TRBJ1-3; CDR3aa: CASSLQGLGNTIYF; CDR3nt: TGTGCCAGCAGCTTACAGGGGCTAGGAAACACCATATATTTT
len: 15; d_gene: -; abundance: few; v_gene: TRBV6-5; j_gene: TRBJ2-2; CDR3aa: CASSSRGFDTGELFF; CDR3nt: TGTGCCAGCAGTTCCCGGGGTTTCGACACCGGGGAGCTGTTTTTT
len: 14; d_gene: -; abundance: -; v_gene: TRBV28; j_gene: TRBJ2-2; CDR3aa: CASSFLFLAGELFF; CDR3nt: TGTGCCAGCAGTTTCCTGTTCCTTGCCGGGGAGCTGTTTTTT
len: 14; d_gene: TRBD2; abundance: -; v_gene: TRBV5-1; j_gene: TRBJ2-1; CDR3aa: CASTGTSGINEQFF; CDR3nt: TGCGCCAGCACCGGGACTAGCGGGATAAATGAGCAGTTCTTC
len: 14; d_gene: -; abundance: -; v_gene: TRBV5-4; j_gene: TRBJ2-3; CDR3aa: CASSLAGRADTQYF; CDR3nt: TGTGCCAGCAGCTTGGCGGGAAGAGCAGATACGCAGTATTTT
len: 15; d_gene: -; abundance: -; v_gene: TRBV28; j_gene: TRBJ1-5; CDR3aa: CASSFLGQGGQPQHF; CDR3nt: TGTGCCAGCAGTTTTCTTGGGCAGGGTGGTCAGCCCCAGCATTTT
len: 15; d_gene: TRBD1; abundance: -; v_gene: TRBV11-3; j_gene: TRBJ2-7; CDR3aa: CASSFEGTGAYEQYF; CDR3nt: TGTGCCAGCAGCTTCGAAGGGACAGGGGCCTACGAGCAGTACTTC
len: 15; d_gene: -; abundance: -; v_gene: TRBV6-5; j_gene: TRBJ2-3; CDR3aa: CASSYFGQPTDTQYF; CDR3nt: TGTGCCAGCAGTTACTTTGGACAGCCCACAGATACGCAGTATTTT
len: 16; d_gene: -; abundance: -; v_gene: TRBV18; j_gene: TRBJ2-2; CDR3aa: CASSPIEFSNTGELFF; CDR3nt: TGTGCCAGCTCACCGATCGAGTTTTCCAACACCGGGGAGCTGTTTTTT
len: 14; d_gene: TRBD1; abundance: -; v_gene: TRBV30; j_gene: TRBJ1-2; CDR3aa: CAWRVGQSNYGYTF; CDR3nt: TGTGCCTGGAGAGTGGGACAGTCTAACTATGGCTACACCTTC
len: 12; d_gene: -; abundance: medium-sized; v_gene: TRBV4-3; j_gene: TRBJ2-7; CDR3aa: CASSQEPSEQYF; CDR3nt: TGCGCCAGCAGCCAAGAACCCAGCGAGCAGTACTTC
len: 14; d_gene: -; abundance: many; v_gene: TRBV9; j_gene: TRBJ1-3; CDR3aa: CASSFGEGRNTIYF; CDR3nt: TGTGCCAGCAGCTTCGGAGAAGGTAGAAACACCATATATTTT
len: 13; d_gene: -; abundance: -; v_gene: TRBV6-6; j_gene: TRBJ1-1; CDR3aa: CASSYSSDSEAFF; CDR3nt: TGTGCCAGCAGTTACTCCTCGGACAGCGAAGCTTTCTTT
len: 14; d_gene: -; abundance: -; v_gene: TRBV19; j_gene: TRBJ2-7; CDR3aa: CASSPGRVTYEQYF; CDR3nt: TGTGCCAGTAGTCCCGGCCGGGTAACCTACGAGCAGTACTTC
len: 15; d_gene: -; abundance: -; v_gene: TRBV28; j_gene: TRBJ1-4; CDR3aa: CASSLQGRTNEKLFF; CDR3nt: TGTGCCAGCAGTTTACAGGGCCGAACTAATGAAAAACTGTTTTTT
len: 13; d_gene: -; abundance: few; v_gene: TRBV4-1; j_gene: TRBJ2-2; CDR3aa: CASSQDRTGELFF; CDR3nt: TGCGCCAGCAGCCAAGATCGTACCGGGGAGCTGTTTTTT
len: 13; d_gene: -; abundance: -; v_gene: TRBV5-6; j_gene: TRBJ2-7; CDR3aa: CASSDGALIEQYF; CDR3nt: TGTGCCAGCTCCGATGGGGCGCTCATCGAGCAGTACTTC